The clone carrying this T cell receptor (beta chain) was picked up one time. Clones were read by immunoSEQ multiplex PCR, and TCRdb kept only the in-frame ones, dropping some. The sample contains around 76,000 clones, 82% of which appear only once. The junction had 8 bases not matched to a gene; V was cut back by 2 bases and J by 8 bases. CDR1 SGHRS and CDR2 YFSETQ come from the germline V gene. CDR3 size: 15 residues. This sample was included in a study of radiation and T cells in renal cell carcinoma. Time point reported: blood 2 weeks post-SBRT. Treatment in this sample: 15 Gy SBRT to primary tumor, nephrectomy 4 weeks later.

The receptor was isolated from a man in his sixties with renal cell carcinoma. Sample: blood, taken from a patient whose treatment included radiotherapy and nephrectomy. The rearrangement uses TRBV5-1 and TRBJ2-1; 9 bases are shared with TRBD2. Written as DNA, the CDR3 is TGCGCCAGCAGCTTTGACGGGACTAGCTTGGATGAGCAGTTCTTC. This codes for CASSFDGTSLDEQFF.